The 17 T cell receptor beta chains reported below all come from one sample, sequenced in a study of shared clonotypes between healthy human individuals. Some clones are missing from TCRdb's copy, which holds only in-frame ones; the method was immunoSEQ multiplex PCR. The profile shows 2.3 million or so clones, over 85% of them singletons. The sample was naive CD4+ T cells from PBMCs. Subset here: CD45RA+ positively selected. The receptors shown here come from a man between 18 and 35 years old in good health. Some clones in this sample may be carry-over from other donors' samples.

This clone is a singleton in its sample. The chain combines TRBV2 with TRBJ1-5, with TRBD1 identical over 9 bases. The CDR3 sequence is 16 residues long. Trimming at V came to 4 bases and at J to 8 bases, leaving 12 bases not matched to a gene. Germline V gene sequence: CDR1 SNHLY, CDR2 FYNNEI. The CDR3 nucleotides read TGTGCCAGCAGTGCGGGCTGGGCGACAGGGGGAGAGCCCCAGCATTTT. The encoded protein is CASSAGWATGGEPQHF.

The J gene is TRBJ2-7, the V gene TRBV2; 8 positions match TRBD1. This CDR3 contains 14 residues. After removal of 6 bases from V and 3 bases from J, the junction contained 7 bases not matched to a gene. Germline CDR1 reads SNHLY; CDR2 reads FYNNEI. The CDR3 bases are TGTGCCAGCAGCCGGACAGGGAATAGCTACGAGCAGTACTTC. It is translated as CASSRTGNSYEQYF.

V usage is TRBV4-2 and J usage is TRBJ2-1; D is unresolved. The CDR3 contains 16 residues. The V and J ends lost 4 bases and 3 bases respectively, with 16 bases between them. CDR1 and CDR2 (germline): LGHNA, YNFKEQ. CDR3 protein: CASSLLGRQDYNEQFF. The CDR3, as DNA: TGTGCCAGCAGCCTTCTCGGGCGCCAGGACTACAATGAGCAGTTCTTC.

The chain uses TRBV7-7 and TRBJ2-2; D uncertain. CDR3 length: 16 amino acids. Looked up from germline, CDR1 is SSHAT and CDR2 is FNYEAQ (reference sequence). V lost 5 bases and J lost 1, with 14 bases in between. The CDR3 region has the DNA TGTGCCAGCAGCCCGGCCCGAGCCTTGAACACCGGGGAGCTGTTTTTT. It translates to CASSPARALNTGELFF.

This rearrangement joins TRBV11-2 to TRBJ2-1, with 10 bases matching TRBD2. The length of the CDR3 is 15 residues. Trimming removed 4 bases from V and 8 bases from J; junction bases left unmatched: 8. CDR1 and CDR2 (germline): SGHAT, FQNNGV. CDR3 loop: CASSSPLAGVYEQFF. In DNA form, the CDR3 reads TGTGCCAGCAGCTCCCCGCTAGCGGGAGTGTATGAGCAGTTCTTC. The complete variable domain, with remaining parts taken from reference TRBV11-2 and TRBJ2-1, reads EAGVAQSPRYKIIEKRQSVAFWCNPISGHATLYWYQQILGQGPKLLIQFQNNGVVDDSQLPKDRFSAERLKGVDSTLKIQPAKLEDSAVYLCASSSPLAGVYEQFFGPGTRLTVL.

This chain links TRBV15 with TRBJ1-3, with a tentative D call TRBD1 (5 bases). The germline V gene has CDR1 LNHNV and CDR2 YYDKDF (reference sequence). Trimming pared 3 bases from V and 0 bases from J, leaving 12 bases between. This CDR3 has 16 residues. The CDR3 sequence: CATSRGEPDSGNTIYF. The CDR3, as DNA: TGTGCCACCAGCAGGGGGGAGCCCGACTCTGGAAACACCATATATTTT. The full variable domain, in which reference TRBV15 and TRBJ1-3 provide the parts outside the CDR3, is DAMVIQNPRYQVTQFGKPVTLSCSQTLNHNVMYWYQQKSSQAPKLLFHYYDKDFNNEADTPDNFQSRRPNTSFCFLDIRSPGLGDTAMYLCATSRGEPDSGNTIYFGEGSWLTVV.

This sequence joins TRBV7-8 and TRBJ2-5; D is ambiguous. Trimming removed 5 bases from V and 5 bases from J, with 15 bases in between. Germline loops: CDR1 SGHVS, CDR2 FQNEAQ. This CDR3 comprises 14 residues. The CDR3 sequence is CASSPRGRRETQYF. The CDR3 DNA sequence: TGTGCCAGCAGCCCCCGTGGCAGGCGGGAGACCCAGTACTTC.

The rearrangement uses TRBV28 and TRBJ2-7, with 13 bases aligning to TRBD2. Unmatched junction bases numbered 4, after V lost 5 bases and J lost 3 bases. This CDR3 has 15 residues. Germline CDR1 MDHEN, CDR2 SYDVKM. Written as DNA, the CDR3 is TGTGCCAGCAGTACTAGCGGGAGGGCATTCTACGAGCAGTACTTC. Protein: CASSTSGRAFYEQYF.

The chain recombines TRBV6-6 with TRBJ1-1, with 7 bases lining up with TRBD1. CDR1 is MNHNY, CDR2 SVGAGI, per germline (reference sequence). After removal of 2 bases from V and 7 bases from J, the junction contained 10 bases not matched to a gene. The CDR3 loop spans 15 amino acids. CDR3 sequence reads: CASSYGQLQGGEAFF. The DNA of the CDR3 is TGTGCCAGCAGTTACGGGCAACTTCAGGGGGGTGAAGCTTTCTTT.

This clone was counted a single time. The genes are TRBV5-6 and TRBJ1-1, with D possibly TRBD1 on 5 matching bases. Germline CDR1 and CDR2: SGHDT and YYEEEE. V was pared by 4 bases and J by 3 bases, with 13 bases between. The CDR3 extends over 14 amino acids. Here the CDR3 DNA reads TGTGCCAGCAGCGCCGGGACGGCTTACACTGAAGCTTTCTTT. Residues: CASSAGTAYTEAFF. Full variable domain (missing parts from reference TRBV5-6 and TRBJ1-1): DAGVTQSPTHLIKTRGQQVTLRCSPKSGHDTVSWYQQALGQGPQFIFQYYEEEERQRGNFPDRFSGHQFPNYSSELNVNALLLGDSALYLCASSAGTAYTEAFFGQGTRLTVV.

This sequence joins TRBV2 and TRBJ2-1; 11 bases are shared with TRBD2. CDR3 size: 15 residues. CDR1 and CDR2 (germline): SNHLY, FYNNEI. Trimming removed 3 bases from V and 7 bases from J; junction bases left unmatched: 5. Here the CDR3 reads CASSEVAGGGNEQFF. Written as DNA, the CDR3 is TGTGCCAGCAGTGAGGTAGCGGGAGGGGGAAATGAGCAGTTCTTC.

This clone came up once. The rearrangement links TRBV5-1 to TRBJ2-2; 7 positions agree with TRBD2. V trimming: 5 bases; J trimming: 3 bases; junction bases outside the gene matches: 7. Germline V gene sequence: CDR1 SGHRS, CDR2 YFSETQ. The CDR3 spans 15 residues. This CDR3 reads CASSPGTTDTGELFF. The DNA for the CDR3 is TGCGCCAGCAGTCCCGGGACTACTGACACCGGGGAGCTGTTTTTT. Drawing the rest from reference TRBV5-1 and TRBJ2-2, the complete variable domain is KAGVTQTPRYLIKTRGQQVTLSCSPISGHRSVSWYQQTPGQGLQFLFEYFSETQRNKGNFPGRFSGRQFSNSRSEMNVSTLELGDSALYLCASSPGTTDTGELFFGEGSRLTVL.

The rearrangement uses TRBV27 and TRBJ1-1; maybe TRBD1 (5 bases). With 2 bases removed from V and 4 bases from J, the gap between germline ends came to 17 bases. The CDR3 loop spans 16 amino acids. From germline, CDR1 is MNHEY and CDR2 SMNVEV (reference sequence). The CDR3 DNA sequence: TGTGCCAGCAGTTTAACAGCCAGGGCGGGTCCCACTGAAGCTTTCTTT. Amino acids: CASSLTARAGPTEAFF.

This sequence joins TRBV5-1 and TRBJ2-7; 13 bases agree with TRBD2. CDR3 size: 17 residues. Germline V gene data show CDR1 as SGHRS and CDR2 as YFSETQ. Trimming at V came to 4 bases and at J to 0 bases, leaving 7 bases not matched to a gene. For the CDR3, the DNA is TGCGCCAGCAGCATTCGGACTAGCGGGAGCCTCTCCTACGAGCAGTACTTC. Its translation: CASSIRTSGSLSYEQYF.

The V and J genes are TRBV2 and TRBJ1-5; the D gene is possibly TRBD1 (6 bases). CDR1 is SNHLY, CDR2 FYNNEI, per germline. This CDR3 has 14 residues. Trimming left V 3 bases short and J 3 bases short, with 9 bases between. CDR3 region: CASSDRDNNQPQHF. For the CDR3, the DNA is TGTGCCAGCAGTGACCGGGACAACAATCAGCCCCAGCATTTT.

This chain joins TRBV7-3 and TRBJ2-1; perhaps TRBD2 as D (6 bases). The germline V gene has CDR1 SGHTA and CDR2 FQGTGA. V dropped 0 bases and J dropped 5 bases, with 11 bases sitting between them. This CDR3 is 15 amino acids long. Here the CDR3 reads CASSLTRTTNNEQFF. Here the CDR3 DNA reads TGTGCCAGCAGCTTAACCCGGACTACCAACAATGAGCAGTTCTTC.

The CDR3 reads CASGSIRGLGELFF. The CDR3 nucleotides read TGCGCCAGCGGGTCCATTCGAGGGCTCGGGGAGCTGTTTTTT. The chain combines TRBV5-1 with TRBJ2-2, with a weak D call TRBD2 (5 bases). CDR3 length: 14 residues. V gave up 7 bases and J gave up 7 bases, with 17 bases separating them. Germline-derived CDR1 and CDR2 are SGHRS and YFSETQ.